What follows are 8 T cell receptor beta chains derived from one specimen sequenced in a study of cytomegalovirus exposure and HLA in healthy donors. Both 60 Vbeta primers and 13 Jbeta primers went into the PCR. Assay: immunoSEQ multiplex PCR; the TCRdb copy retains only in-frame clones and omits some. The sample carries around 140,000 clones, roughly 86% recorded once. The sample comprised PBMCs. The source of these receptors is a man between 18 and 35 years old in good health and CMV-seropositive.

The chain is built from TRBV25-1 and TRBJ2-5; 7 bases are a match to TRBD2. The V segment lost 3 bases and the J segment 1 base; nucleotides outside the gene matches: 5. Germline CDR1 and CDR2: MGHDK and SYGVNS. The CDR3 contains 15 residues. CDR3 region: CASSEGWEGQETQYF. The CDR3 DNA sequence: TGTGCCAGCAGTGAGGGGTGGGAGGGCCAAGAGACCCAGTACTTC.

The chain has TRBV19 and TRBJ1-1, with 7 positions matching TRBD1. The V and J ends lost 5 bases and 1 base, in that order; junction bases with no gene match: 4. Germline-derived CDR1 and CDR2 are LNHDA and SQIVND (reference sequence). This CDR3 has 14 amino acids. CDR3 loop: CASSPRTGNTEAFF. CDR3 DNA: TGTGCCAGTAGTCCCCGGACAGGGAACACTGAAGCTTTCTTT.

The chain has TRBV27 and TRBJ2-7; possibly TRBD1 for D (6 bases). Germline-derived CDR1 and CDR2 are MNHEY and SMNVEV (reference sequence). Trimming removed 0 bases at V and 4 bases at J, with 7 bases between. The CDR3 contains 13 residues. CDR3 coding DNA: TGTGCCAGCAGTTTATCGGGGGCTTACGAGCAGTACTTC. Residues: CASSLSGAYEQYF.

V gene TRBV19 combines with J gene TRBJ2-1; tentatively, D is TRBD2 (7 bases). V lost 3 bases and J 3 bases, leaving 12 bases between the germline ends. This CDR3 has 15 amino acids. Germline V lookup: CDR1 LNHDA, CDR2 SQIVND (reference sequence). This CDR3 reads CASSMRGEGYNEQFF. CDR3 DNA: TGTGCCAGTAGTATGAGGGGGGAGGGCTACAATGAGCAGTTCTTC.

This clone was seen once. The chain recombines TRBV5-8 with TRBJ1-1; D remains unclear. Germline assignment: CDR1 SGHTS and CDR2 YDEGEE. This CDR3 has 15 amino acids. V was trimmed by 0 bases and J by 5 bases, leaving 14 bases between them. In DNA form, the CDR3 reads TGTGCCAGCAGCTTGGGACTGACGCTGGTTACTGAAGCTTTCTTT. It translates to CASSLGLTLVTEAFF.

V usage is TRBV27 and J usage is TRBJ2-2, with a weak D call TRBD2 (7 bases). Germline loops: CDR1 MNHEY, CDR2 SMNVEV (reference sequence). The length of the CDR3 is 15 residues. Trimming took 5 bases from V and 4 from J, leaving 14 bases between them. DNA of the CDR3: TGTGCCAGCAGTCCGGAGGGGGGGGCCACCGGGGAGCTGTTTTTT. It encodes CASSPEGGATGELFF.

This clone has more than one count but fewer than ten. This sequence joins TRBV4-2 and TRBJ2-5; 12 nucleotides match TRBD2. Germline assignment: CDR1 LGHNA and CDR2 YNFKEQ. Trimming took 6 bases from V and 5 from J; bases not matched to a gene: 13. The CDR3 sequence is 17 residues long. The CDR3: CASRRSLAGGPGETQYF. For the CDR3, the DNA is TGTGCCAGCAGACGTAGTCTAGCGGGAGGGCCGGGGGAGACCCAGTACTTC.

The chain couples TRBV7-2 to TRBJ2-7; 13 positions match TRBD2. Germline V lookup: CDR1 SGHTA, CDR2 FQGNSA. Germline trimming cut 3 bases from V and 1 base from J; bases unmatched to any gene: 12. CDR3 length: 19 amino acids. The CDR3 sequence is CASSFEPTPTSGRSYEQYF. In nucleotides, the CDR3 is TGTGCCAGCAGCTTCGAGCCCACCCCGACTAGCGGGAGGTCCTACGAGCAGTACTTC.